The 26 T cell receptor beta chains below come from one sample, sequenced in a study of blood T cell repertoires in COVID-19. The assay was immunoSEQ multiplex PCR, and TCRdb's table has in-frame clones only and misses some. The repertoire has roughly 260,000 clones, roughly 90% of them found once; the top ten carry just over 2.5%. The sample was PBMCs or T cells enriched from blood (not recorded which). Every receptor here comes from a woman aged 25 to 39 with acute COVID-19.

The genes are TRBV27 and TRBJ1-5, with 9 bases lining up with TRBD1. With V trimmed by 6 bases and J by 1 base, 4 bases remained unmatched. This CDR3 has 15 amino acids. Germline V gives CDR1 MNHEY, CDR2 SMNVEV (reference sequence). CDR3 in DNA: TGTGCCAGCAGCCCGGGACAGGGAAGCAATCAGCCCCAGCATTTT. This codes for CASSPGQGSNQPQHF.

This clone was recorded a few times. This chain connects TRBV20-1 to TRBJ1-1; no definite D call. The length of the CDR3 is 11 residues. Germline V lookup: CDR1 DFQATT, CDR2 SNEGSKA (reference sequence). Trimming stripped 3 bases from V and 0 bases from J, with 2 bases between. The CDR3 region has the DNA TGCAGTGCTAGCATGAACACTGAAGCTTTCTTT. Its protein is CSASMNTEAFF.

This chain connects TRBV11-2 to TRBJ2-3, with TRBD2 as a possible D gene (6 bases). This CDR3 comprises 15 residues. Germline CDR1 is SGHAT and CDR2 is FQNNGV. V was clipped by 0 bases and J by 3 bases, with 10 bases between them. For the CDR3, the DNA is TGTGCCAGCAGCTTAGATTTCGGGGGAACAGATACGCAGTATTTT. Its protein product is CASSLDFGGTDTQYF.

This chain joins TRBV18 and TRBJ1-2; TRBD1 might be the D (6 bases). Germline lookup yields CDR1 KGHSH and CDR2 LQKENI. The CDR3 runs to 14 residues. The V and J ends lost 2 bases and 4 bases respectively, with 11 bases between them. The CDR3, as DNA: TGTGCCAGCTCACCAACGGACAGTGCCTATGGCTACACCTTC. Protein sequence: CASSPTDSAYGYTF.

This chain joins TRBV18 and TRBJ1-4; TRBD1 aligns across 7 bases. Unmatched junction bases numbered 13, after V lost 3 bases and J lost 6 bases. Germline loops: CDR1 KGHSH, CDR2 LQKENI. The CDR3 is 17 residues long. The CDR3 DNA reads TGTGCCAGCTCACCGACAGGGCTTGAGACTGTGGATGAAAAACTGTTTTTT. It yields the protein CASSPTGLETVDEKLFF.

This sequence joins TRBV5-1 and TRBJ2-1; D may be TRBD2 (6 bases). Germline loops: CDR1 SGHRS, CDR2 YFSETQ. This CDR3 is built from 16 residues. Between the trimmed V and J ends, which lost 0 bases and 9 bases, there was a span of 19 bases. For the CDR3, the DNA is TGCGCCAGCAGCTTGGAGCCGCCGGGGGTATCAGGTGAGCAGTTCTTC. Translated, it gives CASSLEPPGVSGEQFF.

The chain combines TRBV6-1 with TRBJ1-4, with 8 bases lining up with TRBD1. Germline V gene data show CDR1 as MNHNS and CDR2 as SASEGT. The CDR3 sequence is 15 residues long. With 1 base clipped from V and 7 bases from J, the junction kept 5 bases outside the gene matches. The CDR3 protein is CASSEGPGGGEKLFF. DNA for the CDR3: TGTGCCAGCAGTGAAGGGCCAGGGGGCGGTGAAAAACTGTTTTTT.

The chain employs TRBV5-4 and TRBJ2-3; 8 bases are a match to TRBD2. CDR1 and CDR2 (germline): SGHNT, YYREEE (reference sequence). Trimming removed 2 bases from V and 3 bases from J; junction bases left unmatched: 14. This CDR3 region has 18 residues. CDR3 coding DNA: TGTGCCAGCAGCTTCGGGGGGGCGCATGAAAGGATGACAGATACGCAGTATTTT. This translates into CASSFGGAHERMTDTQYF.

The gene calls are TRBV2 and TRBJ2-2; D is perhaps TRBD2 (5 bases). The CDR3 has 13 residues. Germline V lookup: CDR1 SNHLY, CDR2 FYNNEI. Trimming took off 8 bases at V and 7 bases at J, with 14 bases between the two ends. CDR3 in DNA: TGTGCCAGCTTGGACTCCAGAGGCGGGGAGCTGTTTTTT. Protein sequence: CASLDSRGGELFF.

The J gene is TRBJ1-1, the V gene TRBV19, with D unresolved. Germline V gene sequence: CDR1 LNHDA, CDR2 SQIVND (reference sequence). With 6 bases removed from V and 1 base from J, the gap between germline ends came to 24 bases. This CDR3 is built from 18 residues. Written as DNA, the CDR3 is TGTGCCAGTAGCCCTTATTGGGCAGGCGGGGAGAAGAACACTGAAGCTTTCTTT. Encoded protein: CASSPYWAGGEKNTEAFF.

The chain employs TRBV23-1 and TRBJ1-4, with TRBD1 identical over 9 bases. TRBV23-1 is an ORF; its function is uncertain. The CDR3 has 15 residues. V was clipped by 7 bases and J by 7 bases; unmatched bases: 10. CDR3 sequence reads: CASTSDRGEGEKLFF. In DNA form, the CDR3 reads TGCGCCAGCACCTCCGACAGGGGGGAAGGTGAAAAACTGTTTTTT.

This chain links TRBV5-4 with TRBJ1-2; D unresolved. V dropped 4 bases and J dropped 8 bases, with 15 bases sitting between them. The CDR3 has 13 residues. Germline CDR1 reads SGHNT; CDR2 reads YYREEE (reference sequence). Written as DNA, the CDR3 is TGTGCCAGCAGCCCCGGATCTCCGGGAGGCTACACCTTC. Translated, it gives CASSPGSPGGYTF.

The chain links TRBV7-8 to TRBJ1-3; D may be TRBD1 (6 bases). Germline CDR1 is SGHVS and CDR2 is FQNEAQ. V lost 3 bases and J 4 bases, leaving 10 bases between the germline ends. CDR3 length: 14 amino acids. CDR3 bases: TGTGCCAGCAGCTTGGGGGGGCGAGGAAACACCATATATTTT. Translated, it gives CASSLGGRGNTIYF.

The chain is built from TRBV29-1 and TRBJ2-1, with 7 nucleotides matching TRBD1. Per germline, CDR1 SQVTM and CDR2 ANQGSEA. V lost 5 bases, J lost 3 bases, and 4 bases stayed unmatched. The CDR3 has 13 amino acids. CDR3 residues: CSVPGQNYNEQFF. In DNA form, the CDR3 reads TGCAGCGTTCCGGGACAGAACTACAATGAGCAGTTCTTC.

CDR3 protein: CASSPDRASNQPQHF. The DNA of the CDR3 is TGTGCCAGCAGTCCAGACAGGGCTAGCAATCAGCCCCAGCATTTT. J is TRBJ1-5 and V is TRBV6-5; 7 nucleotides align to TRBD1. The CDR3 spans 15 residues. Germline CDR1 MNHEY, CDR2 SVGAGI. The junction had 4 bases not matched to a gene; V was cut back by 5 bases and J by 0 bases.

CDR3: CASSRGLQPGDTEAFF. CDR3 sequence (DNA): TGTGCCAGCAGCCGGGGGTTACAACCGGGGGACACTGAAGCTTTCTTT. The chain is built from TRBV3-1 (or the pseudogene TRBV3-2) and TRBJ1-1; possible D gene TRBD1, 5 bases. The CDR3 length is 16 residues. V was clipped by 4 bases and J by 3 bases, with 18 bases between them. Germline assignment: CDR1 LGHDT and CDR2 YNNKEL (reference sequence).

For the CDR3, the DNA is TGTGCCAGCAGCCTACCTGTTAACCAAGAGACCCAGTACTTC. Amino acid sequence: CASSLPVNQETQYF. The chain employs TRBV7-6 and TRBJ2-5; no clear D. Germline-derived CDR1 and CDR2 are SGHVS and FNYEAQ. The CDR3 is made up of 14 amino acids. V lost 5 bases and J lost 0, with 10 bases in between.

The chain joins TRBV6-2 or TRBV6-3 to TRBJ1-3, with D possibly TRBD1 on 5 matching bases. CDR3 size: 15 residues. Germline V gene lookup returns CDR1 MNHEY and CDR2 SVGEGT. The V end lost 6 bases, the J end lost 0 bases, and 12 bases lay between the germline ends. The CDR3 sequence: CASSSRQLSGNTIYF. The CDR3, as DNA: TGTGCCAGCAGCTCCAGACAGCTCTCTGGAAACACCATATATTTT.

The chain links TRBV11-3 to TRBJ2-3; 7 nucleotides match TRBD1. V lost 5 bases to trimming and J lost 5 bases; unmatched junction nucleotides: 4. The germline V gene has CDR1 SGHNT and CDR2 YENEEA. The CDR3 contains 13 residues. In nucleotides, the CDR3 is TGTGCCAGCAGCCCGGGACAGCGAGATACGCAGTATTTT. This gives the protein CASSPGQRDTQYF.

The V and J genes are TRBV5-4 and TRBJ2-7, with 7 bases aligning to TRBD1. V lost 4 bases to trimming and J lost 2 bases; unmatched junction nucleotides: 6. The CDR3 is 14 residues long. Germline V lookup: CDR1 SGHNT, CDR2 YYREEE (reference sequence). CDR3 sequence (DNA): TGTGCCAGCAGCCCCCGGACAGGAGCCTACGAGCAGTACTTC. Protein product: CASSPRTGAYEQYF.

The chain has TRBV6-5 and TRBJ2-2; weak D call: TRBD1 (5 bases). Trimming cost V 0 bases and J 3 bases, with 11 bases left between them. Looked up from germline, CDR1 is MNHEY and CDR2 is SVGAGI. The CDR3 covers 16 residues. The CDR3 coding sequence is TGTGCCAGCAGTTACTCAGTACAGGCTGACACCGGGGAGCTGTTTTTT. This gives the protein CASSYSVQADTGELFF.

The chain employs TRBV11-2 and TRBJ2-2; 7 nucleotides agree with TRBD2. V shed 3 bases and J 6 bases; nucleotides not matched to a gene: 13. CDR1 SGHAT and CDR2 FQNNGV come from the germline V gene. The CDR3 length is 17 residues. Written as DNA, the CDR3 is TGTGCCAGCAGCTTGGGGGGGAGGCGGATTAACCCCGGGGAGCTGTTTTTT. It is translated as CASSLGGRRINPGELFF. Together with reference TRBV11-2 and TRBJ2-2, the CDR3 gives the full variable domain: EAGVAQSPRYKIIEKRQSVAFWCNPISGHATLYWYQQILGQGPKLLIQFQNNGVVDDSQLPKDRFSAERLKGVDSTLKIQPAKLEDSAVYLCASSLGGRRINPGELFFGEGSRLTVL.

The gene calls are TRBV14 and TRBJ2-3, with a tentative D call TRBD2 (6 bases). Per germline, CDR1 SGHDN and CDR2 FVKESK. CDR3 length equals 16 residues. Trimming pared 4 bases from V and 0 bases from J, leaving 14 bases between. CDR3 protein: CASSRVGGTSTDTQYF. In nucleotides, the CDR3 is TGTGCCAGCAGCCGGGTCGGAGGGACTAGCACAGATACGCAGTATTTT.

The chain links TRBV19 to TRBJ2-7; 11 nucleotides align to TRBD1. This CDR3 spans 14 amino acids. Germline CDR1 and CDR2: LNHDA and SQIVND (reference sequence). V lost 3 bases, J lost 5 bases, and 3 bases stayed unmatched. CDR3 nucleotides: TGTGCCAGTAGTATCGGGGACAGGGGGGACGAGCAGTACTTC. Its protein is CASSIGDRGDEQYF. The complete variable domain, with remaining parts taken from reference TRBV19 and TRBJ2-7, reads DGGITQSPKYLFRKEGQNVTLSCEQNLNHDAMYWYRQDPGQGLRLIYYSQIVNDFQKGDIAEGYSVSREKKESFPLTVTSAQKNPTAFYLCASSIGDRGDEQYFGPGTRLTVT.

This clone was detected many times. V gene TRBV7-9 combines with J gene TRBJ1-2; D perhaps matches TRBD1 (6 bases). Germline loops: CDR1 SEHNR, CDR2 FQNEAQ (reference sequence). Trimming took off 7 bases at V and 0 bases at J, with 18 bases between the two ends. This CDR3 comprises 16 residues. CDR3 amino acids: CASTWGAGASNYGYTF. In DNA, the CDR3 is TGTGCCAGCACCTGGGGGGCGGGGGCCTCTAACTATGGCTACACCTTC.

The CDR3 sequence is CASSITHTNEKLFF. CDR3 sequence (DNA): TGTGCCAGTAGTATCACTCACACTAATGAAAAACTGTTTTTT. The chain combines TRBV19 with TRBJ1-4; D remains ambiguous. The CDR3 sequence is 14 residues long. The germline gives CDR1 LNHDA, CDR2 SQIVND (reference sequence). The ends were cut back, 3 bases at V and 2 bases at J, with 7 bases in the middle.